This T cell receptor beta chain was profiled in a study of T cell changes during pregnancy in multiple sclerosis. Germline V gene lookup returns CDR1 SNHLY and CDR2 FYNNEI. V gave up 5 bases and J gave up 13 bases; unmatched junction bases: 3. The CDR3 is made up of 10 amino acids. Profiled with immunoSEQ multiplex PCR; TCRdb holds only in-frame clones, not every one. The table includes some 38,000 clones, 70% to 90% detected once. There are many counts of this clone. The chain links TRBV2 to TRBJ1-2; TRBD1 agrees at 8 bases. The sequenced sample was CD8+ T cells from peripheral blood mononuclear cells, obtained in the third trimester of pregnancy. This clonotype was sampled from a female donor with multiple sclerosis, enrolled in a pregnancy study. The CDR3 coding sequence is TGTGCCAGCAGTCGGACAGGGTGCACCTTC. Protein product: CASSRTGCTF. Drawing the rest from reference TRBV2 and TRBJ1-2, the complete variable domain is EPEVTQTPSHQVTQMGQEVILRCVPISNHLYFYWYRQILGQKVEFLVSFYNNEISEKSEIFDDQFSVERPDGSNFTLKIRSTKLEDSAMYFCASSRTGCTFGSGTRLTVV.